This T cell receptor (beta chain) was recorded in a study of T-cell memory formation after mild COVID-19. Turning to the study itself: Clusters of TCRs were largely donor specific.

Study results and limitations: There were some responding clones in pre-infection memory, which suggested that cross-reactive memory had joined. Shrinking CD4+ clones resided mostly in CM and EM, and CD8+ ones in EMRA. Contracting clones from day 15 to 85 showed balanced CD4/CD8; later expanders favored CD4+.

TCRdb independently ran MiXCR on the 5' RACE reads; one entry per CDR3 protein. In the table there are some 350,000 distinct CDR3 sequences, over 10% of which are singletons. The CDR3 covers 18 residues. The V gene's germline CDR1 is SGHTA and CDR2 FQGNSA. Trimming took 5 bases from V and 6 from J, leaving 28 bases between them. Only a few counts were recorded for this clonotype. Antigen specificity is unknown. The source material was PBMCs or a T cell subset sorted from them (not recorded which). This chain joins TRBV7-2 and TRBJ1-2, with D maybe TRBD1 (6 bases). The TCR sequence derives from a young man who had mild COVID-19 (a few samples of this study predate the infection). Cell type and time point are not known. CDR3 coding DNA: TGTGCCAGCAGCCCAAGCATTCCGGGGGCTTTGAGAGGAGATGGCTACACCTTC. Translation: CASSPSIPGALRGDGYTF.